The clone carrying this TCR beta chain was recorded only once. The antigen is not known. Controls comprised healthy donors matched for age and sex. TEMRA cells were FACS-enriched, while CD8+ and CD4+ T cells were negatively isolated. This record belongs to a study of CD8 T cells in Susac syndrome. Study-level findings and limits: It was acknowledged in the study that its TCR sequencing and HLA analysis involved a relatively small number of individuals.

The germline V and J ends were trimmed by 4 bases and 2 bases, with 12 bases remaining between them. CDR1 and CDR2 (germline): MGHRA, YSYEKL. This CDR3 spans 15 amino acids. Random hexamers primed reverse transcription of about 0.45 to 1 ug RNA. Amplification of TCR beta CDR3 spanned 54 Vbeta and 13 Jbeta via immunoSEQ multiplex PCR. TCRdb re-called the immunoSEQ multiplex PCR reads through MiXCR, storing one row per CDR3 protein. The table has approximately 150,000 distinct CDR3 sequences, approximately 95% seen once; the top ten hold under 0.095%. Sequencing was performed on CD4+ T cells from PBMCs. The receptor was isolated from a human donor in good health. The chain uses TRBV4-1 and TRBJ2-1; D is perhaps TRBD2 (5 bases). The DNA for the CDR3 is TGCGCCAGCAGCCTCCTTGGGGAGCCCTACAATGAGCAGTTCTTC. Protein product: CASSLLGEPYNEQFF.